The present T cell receptor (beta chain) was sequenced within a study of CD4 and CD8 cells across lung adenocarcinoma regions. The CDR3 is made up of 15 amino acids. Germline V gene sequence: CDR1 MNHNS, CDR2 SASEGT. Localized lung adenocarcinoma, a non-small cell lung cancer, affected the donors. Comments on this clonotype: The junction shows a germline mismatch at one end, possibly a read error.

TCRdb redid the calling of the PCR reads with MiXCR, one entry per CDR3 protein. The data show roughly 10,000 distinct CDR3 sequences, with approximately 55% seen just once and under 55% held by the top ten. This TCR was recovered from a female donor with lung adenocarcinoma. The CD4 and CD8 labels of this study may be unreliable. Sequenced: CD8+ T cells from the margin of a lung tumor. The chain joins TRBV6-1 to TRBJ2-3; D perhaps matches TRBD1 (6 bases). CDR3 sequence: CALCRQAALTDTQFF. In DNA, the CDR3 is TGTGCCCTGTGCCGACAGGCGGCGCTCACAGATACGCAGTTTTTT.